Following are 27 T cell receptor beta chains from one sample sequenced in a study of T cells after posttransplantation cyclophosphamide. The method was immunoSEQ multiplex PCR; TCRdb's version includes in-frame clones alone and lacks a portion of them. This sample includes over 30,000 clones with no singletons; its ten biggest clones take up about 5%. Material: PBMCs. Receptor source: a woman between 45 and 65 years old in good health and a related stem cell transplant donor.

This clone was observed many times. The rearrangement links TRBV13 to TRBJ1-2; tentative D call: TRBD1 (6 bases). CDR1 PRHDT and CDR2 FYEKMQ come from the germline V gene (reference sequence). The CDR3 extends over 13 amino acids. V was shortened by 5 bases and J by 2 bases, with 9 bases between the two germline ends. The CDR3 sequence is CASSTGSNYGYTF. CDR3 nucleotide sequence: TGTGCCAGCAGCACAGGGTCAAACTATGGCTACACCTTC.

In this sample, this clone turned up many times. For the CDR3, the DNA is TGCAGCGCGGACAGTCCTAATGAAAAACTGTTTTTT. Amino acids: CSADSPNEKLFF. The gene calls are TRBV29-1 and TRBJ1-4; D perhaps matches TRBD1 (6 bases). V shed 7 bases and J shed 3 bases, with 9 bases lying between them. Germline V gene data show CDR1 as SQVTM and CDR2 as ANQGSEA. The CDR3 totals 12 residues.

This clone has at least ten counts. This chain joins TRBV7-9 and TRBJ1-1; 7 positions match TRBD1. J lost 8 bases, V lost 4 bases, and 7 bases had no gene match. Germline CDR1 is SEHNR and CDR2 is FQNEAQ (reference sequence). The CDR3 spans 13 residues. This chain's CDR3 is CASSYEDREEAFF. DNA of the CDR3: TGTGCCAGCAGCTACGAAGACAGGGAAGAAGCTTTCTTT.

This clone came up many times. V is TRBV4-1 and J is TRBJ1-5; weak D call: TRBD1 (5 bases). Trimming left V 0 bases short and J 0 bases short, with 12 bases between. This CDR3 has 17 amino acids. Germline V gene lookup returns CDR1 MGHRA and CDR2 YSYEKL. The CDR3 DNA reads as TGCGCCAGCAGCCAAGATCAGGGCTTTTATAGCAATCAGCCCCAGCATTTT. Amino acids: CASSQDQGFYSNQPQHF.

This clone has at least ten counts. This rearrangement joins TRBV2 to TRBJ1-1; no firm D call. V was trimmed by 2 bases and J by 8 bases, leaving 12 bases between them. Germline values: CDR1 SNHLY, CDR2 FYNNEI. This CDR3 is built from 13 residues. CDR3 loop: CASSETVGVEAFF. CDR3 nucleotide sequence: TGTGCCAGCAGTGAAACGGTCGGGGTGGAAGCTTTCTTT.

This clone was counted ten times or more. This chain links TRBV10-3 with TRBJ2-2, with a weak D call TRBD1 (6 bases). This CDR3 comprises 14 residues. V dropped 11 bases and J dropped 4 bases, with 17 bases sitting between them. CDR1 and CDR2 from the germline V gene are ENHRY and SYGVKD. CDR3 in DNA: TGTGCCGCCAGAGGGGGACCTACCACCGGGGAGCTGTTTTTT. It yields the protein CAARGGPTTGELFF.

This clone was seen at least ten times. This chain links TRBV7-8 with TRBJ2-1; D call uncertain. The CDR3 runs to 11 residues. Germline assignment: CDR1 SGHVS and CDR2 FQNEAQ. V lost 6 bases to trimming and J lost 7 bases, with 7 bases between them. This CDR3 is CASSITNEQFF. The CDR3, as DNA: TGTGCCAGCAGTATCACAAATGAGCAGTTCTTC.

This clone was seen at least ten times. V and J are TRBV6-5 and TRBJ2-7, with a weak D call TRBD2 (6 bases). The V and J ends lost 6 bases and 1 base respectively, with 16 bases between them. Germline CDR1 reads MNHEY; CDR2 reads SVGAGI. The CDR3 is 15 residues long. The CDR3, as DNA: TGTGCCAGCAGCCAAGGTTCCGGGGGTTCCTACGAGCAGTACTTC. Protein product: CASSQGSGGSYEQYF.

This clone was detected ten times or more. This sequence joins TRBV7-8 and TRBJ1-2; D perhaps matches TRBD1 (5 bases). Between the trimmed V and J ends, which lost 1 base and 4 bases, there was a span of 7 bases. CDR3 length equals 13 residues. Germline lookup yields CDR1 SGHVS and CDR2 FQNEAQ. CDR3 DNA: TGTGCCAGCAGCTTAGACAGGACCTATGGCTACACCTTC. It codes for CASSLDRTYGYTF.

This clone was counted many times. The chain carries TRBV4-2 and TRBJ1-2, with D possibly TRBD1 on 6 matching bases. V was trimmed by 0 bases and J by 6 bases, leaving 14 bases between them. The CDR3 has 15 amino acids. The germline gives CDR1 LGHNA, CDR2 YNFKEQ. The CDR3 here is CASSQEEGVVDGYTF. The CDR3 DNA sequence: TGTGCCAGCAGCCAAGAAGAGGGGGTAGTAGATGGCTACACCTTC.

This clone was found many times. The V gene is TRBV27, the J gene TRBJ1-4; TRBD1 agrees at 10 bases. Germline trimming cut 2 bases from V and 8 bases from J; bases unmatched to any gene: 14. From germline, CDR1 is MNHEY and CDR2 SMNVEV (reference sequence). The CDR3 is 18 amino acids. CDR3 sequence reads: CASSLGPGQGIGKEKLFF. DNA for the CDR3: TGTGCCAGCAGTTTAGGACCGGGACAGGGGATTGGAAAAGAAAAACTGTTTTTT.

This clone came up a few times. A read error is likely here: a far larger clone is one base away. This CDR3 is also generated by other DNA sequences in the sample. This chain links TRBV6-6 with TRBJ1-1; D perhaps matches TRBD1 (5 bases). The CDR3 covers 11 residues. The germline CDR1 and CDR2 sequences are MNHNY and SVGAGI (reference sequence). The CDR3 loop is CASSAGPEAFF. The CDR3 region has the DNA TGTGCCAGCAGTGCGGGACCTGAGGCTTTCTTT.

This clone was detected many times. This rearrangement joins TRBV15 to TRBJ2-5, with TRBD2 as a possible D gene (5 bases). The CDR3 is 13 residues long. The V end lost 8 bases, the J end lost 5 bases, and 15 bases lay between the germline ends. Germline CDR1 reads LNHNV; CDR2 reads YYDKDF (reference sequence). CDR3 nucleotides: TGTGCCACCCGGGAAGCTAACGAGGAGACCCAGTACTTC. This encodes CATREANEETQYF.

The sample holds many counts of this clone. The chain links TRBV7-3 to TRBJ2-5; 7 bases are shared with TRBD1. With 1 base clipped from V and 1 base from J, the junction kept 3 bases outside the gene matches. Germline CDR1 is SGHTA and CDR2 is FQGTGA. The CDR3 has 15 amino acids. The CDR3 sequence: CASSLMGQPQETQYF. The CDR3 DNA reads TGTGCCAGCAGCTTAATGGGACAGCCCCAAGAGACCCAGTACTTC.

This clone was counted ten times or more. The chain combines TRBV30 with TRBJ1-1; 9 positions match TRBD1. The V segment lost 8 bases and the J segment 4 bases; nucleotides outside the gene matches: 8. From germline, CDR1 is GTSNPN and CDR2 SVGIG (reference sequence). This CDR3 is 13 amino acids long. This CDR3 is CAAGQGSSTEAFF. The CDR3 coding sequence is TGTGCCGCGGGACAGGGTTCGAGCACTGAAGCTTTCTTT.

In this sample, this clone turned up a few times. The genes are TRBV23-1 and TRBJ1-5, with 12 bases matching TRBD1. TRBV23-1 is treated as an ORF (open reading frame) with a function not yet certain. Germline trimming cut 6 bases from V and 6 bases from J; bases unmatched to any gene: 18. The CDR3 sequence is 19 residues long. In DNA, the CDR3 is TGCGCCAGCAGCCCAGGACTCCGGGACAGGGGGCGCCGAGGTCAGCCCCAGCATTTT. Protein product: CASSPGLRDRGRRGQPQHF.

There are many counts of this clone. The CDR3: CATSPVPNEKLFF. As DNA, the CDR3 is TGTGCCACCAGCCCGGTACCAAATGAAAAACTGTTTTTT. This rearrangement joins TRBV15 to TRBJ1-4; D unclear. CDR3 length: 13 amino acids. Germline CDR1 LNHNV, CDR2 YYDKDF (reference sequence). V lost 5 bases to trimming and J lost 5 bases, with 9 bases between them.

This clone was recorded many times. The genes are TRBV2 and TRBJ2-7; 7 bases are a match to TRBD1. After removal of 7 bases from V and 2 bases from J, the junction contained 8 bases not matched to a gene. Looked up from germline, CDR1 is SNHLY and CDR2 is FYNNEI. The CDR3 sequence is 14 residues long. The CDR3 region is CASMARDSTYEQYF. Here the CDR3 DNA reads TGTGCCAGCATGGCCCGGGACAGTACCTACGAGCAGTACTTC.

Many counts were recorded for this clone. The chain links TRBV30 to TRBJ2-2; D is ambiguous. The CDR3 has 13 residues. Per germline, CDR1 GTSNPN and CDR2 SVGIG (reference sequence). V dropped 3 bases and J dropped 4 bases, with 9 bases sitting between them. The CDR3 region is CAWSKQSTGELFF. CDR3 DNA sequence: TGTGCCTGGAGCAAGCAATCCACCGGGGAGCTGTTTTTT.

This clone was seen repeatedly, ten times or more. The chain recombines TRBV11-2 with TRBJ1-2; 11 bases match TRBD1. Germline CDR1 is SGHAT and CDR2 is FQNNGV. V shed 5 bases, J shed 5 bases, and the junction held 4 bases outside the gene matches. The CDR3 has 14 residues. The CDR3 region has the DNA TGTGCCAGCAGCCCGGACAGGGGGCGATATGGCTACACCTTC. This encodes CASSPDRGRYGYTF.

In its sample, this clone was seen many times. This chain connects TRBV6-6 to TRBJ1-1; tentative D call: TRBD1 (5 bases). Germline V gives CDR1 MNHNY, CDR2 SVGAGI (reference sequence). V lost 7 bases and J 3 bases, leaving 21 bases between the germline ends. The CDR3 length is 16 residues. CDR3 in DNA: TGTGCCAGCACCGACCCCAAAGGGGAAATGTACACTGAAGCTTTCTTT. It specifies CASTDPKGEMYTEAFF.

This clone was detected many times. This chain links TRBV12-5 with TRBJ2-5; possible D gene TRBD2, 7 bases. The CDR3 sequence is 17 residues long. Trimming took off 1 base at V and 4 bases at J, with 19 bases between the two ends. The germline gives CDR1 LGHNT, CDR2 FRNRAP. Here the CDR3 reads CASGLADGGPLSETQYF. The DNA for the CDR3 is TGTGCTAGTGGTTTGGCGGACGGGGGGCCCCTCTCAGAGACCCAGTACTTC.

This clone was counted ten times or more. The rearrangement links TRBV28 to TRBJ1-2; D remains unclear. V dropped 6 bases and J dropped 5 bases, with 10 bases sitting between them. The CDR3 has 12 amino acids. Germline-derived CDR1 and CDR2 are MDHEN and SYDVKM. Here the CDR3 DNA reads TGTGCCAGCAGCTACCGCAGGTATGGCTACACCTTC. It translates to CASSYRRYGYTF.

This clone was seen only a few times. This sequence is one base from a far larger clone and is likely a read error. This CDR3 is also generated by other DNA sequences in the sample. This sequence joins TRBV7-3 and TRBJ2-3, with no clear D. Germline V gene sequence: CDR1 SGHTA, CDR2 FQGTGA. The CDR3 is 14 amino acids. The ends were cut back, 5 bases at V and 0 bases at J, with 9 bases in the middle. The CDR3 loop reads CASSQTSSTDTQYF. The CDR3 DNA reads as TGTGCCAGCAGCCAAACTTCTAGCACAGATACGCAGTATTTT.

This clone was seen many times. The chain employs TRBV6-5 and TRBJ1-4, with 8 bases matching TRBD1. Germline-derived CDR1 and CDR2 are MNHEY and SVGAGI. The length of the CDR3 is 15 residues. J lost 4 bases, V lost 4 bases, and 5 bases had no gene match. The CDR3 bases are TGTGCCAGCAGTTCCGGGACAGGCTTTAATGAAAAACTGTTTTTT. Protein sequence: CASSSGTGFNEKLFF.

Ten or more counts support this clone. CDR3 DNA: TGCGCCAGCAGCTTGGGACTAGGGAGCACAGATACGCAGTATTTT. Its translation is CASSLGLGSTDTQYF. This rearrangement joins TRBV5-1 to TRBJ2-3; possibly TRBD2 for D (6 bases). Germline V lookup: CDR1 SGHRS, CDR2 YFSETQ. Trimming removed 0 bases at V and 0 bases at J, with 8 bases between. The CDR3 loop spans 15 amino acids. Complete variable domain (other parts from reference TRBV5-1 and TRBJ2-3): KAGVTQTPRYLIKTRGQQVTLSCSPISGHRSVSWYQQTPGQGLQFLFEYFSETQRNKGNFPGRFSGRQFSNSRSEMNVSTLELGDSALYLCASSLGLGSTDTQYFGPGTRLTVL.

This clone has at least ten counts. The chain links TRBV18 to TRBJ1-4; D possibly corresponds to TRBD1 (6 bases). Trimming took off 1 base at V and 4 bases at J, with 13 bases between the two ends. Looked up from germline, CDR1 is KGHSH and CDR2 is LQKENI. This CDR3 contains 16 residues. The DNA of the CDR3 is TGTGCCAGCTCACCACGCGGGGGGCTCGATAATGAAAAACTGTTTTTT. Translation: CASSPRGGLDNEKLFF.